One T cell receptor (beta chain) is described in this entry. Its specific antigen is unknown. Per-base quality was not reported, and no clone a single base away is much larger than it. The cohort was made up of 666 healthy bone marrow donors. At the time of sampling, every cohort member was nominally healthy, though immune exposures that went unrecorded were likely present. The donor was CMV seronegative and was included in the group of a few hundred seronegative cohort members. Every donor gave a peripheral blood sample, and the peripheral blood mononuclear cells from that sample were used for TCR beta sequencing. The Qiagen DNeasy Blood Extraction Kit was used to extract genomic DNA from the blood cell samples. At the junction V is shortened by 1 base and J by 6 bases; bases outside the gene matches: 4. From the cysteine through the phenylalanine, the CDR3 covers 15 amino acids. Of all the DNA, just the CDR3 is kept, 45 bases in frame from base 1. The germline V gene encodes CDR1 SGHNT and CDR2 YYREEE (reference sequence).

Receptors were amplified or captured by the immunoSEQ multiplex PCR assay. A mixture of 60 forward primers for TCR Vbeta segments and 13 reverse primers for TCR Jbeta segments was used in the multiplex PCR. Amplification of the CDR3 region of rearranged TCR beta genes was performed with a multiplex PCR assay on genomic DNA. On the Illumina HiSeq System, the amplified TCR beta libraries were sequenced as 87-base-pair reads. The original pipeline was this. A later analysis tallied 70 million to 100 million unique TCR beta chains across the 610 or so repertoires, and around 9.9 million of those chains were shared by two or more donors. A nearest-neighbor algorithm error-corrected the raw reads and collapsed the reads into unique sequences, merging closely related sequences to remove PCR and sequencing errors. V, D and J gene segments were assigned by aligning CDR3 sequences to IMGT reference sequences. For a sequence to be retained, at least a six-nucleotide match to both a V gene segment and a J gene segment was required. Rearrangements were classified as productive when the CDR3 lacked stop codons and remained in frame with V and J, and all other rearrangements were classified as non-productive. Following IMGT convention, CDR3 was defined as the stretch from the second conserved V-encoded cysteine to the conserved J-encoded phenylalanine. Sequences without an unambiguous match to a single V gene segment were excluded from the earlier analysis of about 600 of the donors. An earlier analysis of several hundred of the donors called V segments functional above 56.7% productive rearrangements and segregating when the between-donor standard deviation exceeded 5%. A statistical classification framework was developed to diagnose cytomegalovirus status using the catalog of TCR beta chain sequences. A later analysis assigned V and J genes by comparing TCR nucleotide sequences with IMGT/GENE-DB human TR gene sequences. The TCRdist pipeline was used in a later analysis to assign CDR3 sequences and most-parsimonious VDJ recombination scenarios. In a later analysis, each TCR beta chain was defined by its CDR3 amino acid sequence together with its V-gene family, and reads lacking a unique V-gene family were excluded. As a way to deal with suspected cross-contamination and a sequencing artifact, a later analysis dropped 592 nucleotide sequences that were highly shared and had low generation probability. A later analysis calculated a clonal expansion index for each public chain from normalized within-repertoire ranks of inferred template counts. Generation probabilities in a later analysis came from a VDJ recombination model fitted to out-of-frame rearrangements, and those results were checked against IGoR. A later analysis scored TCR-TCR, TCR-HLA and TCR-CMV co-occurrence with hypergeometric tests, applying a repertoire-size bias correction to TCR pairs. A later analysis estimated false discovery rates by permuting HLA or CMV assignments 20 times. A later analysis grouped co-occurring TCRs with DBSCAN, adding TCRdist sequence similarity when clustering within HLA-allele-positive subsets. For co-occurrence clustering, repertoires with fewer than 30,000 or more than 120,000 public chains were excluded, along with 4 to 6 repertoires with anomalous nucleotide sharing. This immuneACCESS table, as held by TCRdb, lists in-frame sequences with V and J called but not all clones. Of the missing ones, under half trace to an unresolved V gene in checked studies; the others have no known cause. V, J and clone size were drawn from that table, and D and trimming were deduced from the DNA. The sample table shows roughly 200,000 clones, and around 77% are seen once. The ten most abundant clones make up over 2% of the sample.

The data stem from a study of cytomegalovirus exposure and HLA in healthy donors (dated by TCRdb to the late 2010s). The study in broad terms: According to an earlier analysis of several hundred of the donors, some 170 million T cells yielded roughly 110 million unique TCR beta sequences and about 300 Gb of sequence data. In addition to the first cohort of several hundred subjects, a separate validation cohort of approximately 130 different subjects was used. A later genetic analysis used genome-wide SNP genotypes for 398 of the 666 donors, treating that subset as a discovery cohort. In an earlier analysis of around 540 of the donors, high-throughput TCR beta sequencing was used to judge whether each TCR beta V gene segment behaved as functional or pseudogenic. On average, around 200,000 unique TCR beta nucleotide sequences were sequenced per donor among about 400 genotyped donors of the cohort, with around 19% of those sequences being non-productive. The T cell repertoires of under 750 subjects were profiled by immunosequencing and related to cytomegalovirus serostatus. To predict cytomegalovirus infection status, the study brought together high-throughput TCR immunosequencing, statistical association of individual TCRs with disease status, and machine learning. The study aimed to test whether cataloging public T cell receptors could reveal signatures of past pathogen exposure. Rather than using new phenotypic data, the later analysis identified candidate immune exposures from TCR beta sequences and from how often those sequences occurred across donors. An early release that covered about 600 HLA-typed donors contained approximately 300 gigabases of sequencing data and 85 million to 100 million unique TCR sequences. The number of typed donors differed by locus: about 629-630 for A, B, C, DRB1 and DQB1; some 500 for DQA1; around 610 for DPA1; and roughly 490 for DPB1. HLA typing covered class I and class II loci at four-digit resolution. The genetic ancestry cluster associated with self-reported Caucasian donors included over 80% of the 350 to 500 genotyped donors. Every discovery cohort repertoire had been produced on one sequencing platform. A later analysis re-analyzed previously published TCR beta repertoires from 500 to 700 donors and added high-resolution HLA genotyping to study TCR occurrence patterns. About five DR-DQ haplotypes were treated as single units for association and clustering because of strong linkage in the cohort. Donor age, sex, ethnicity and CMV serostatus were collected together with the repertoire data. The study at large found these results: Only TCR beta chains were sequenced in this cohort, and the absence of alpha or paired-chain data limited detectable features. According to a later analysis, TCR association rates differed among HLA loci, with DRB1 alleles showing the most associated TCRs and HLA-C alleles showing the fewest. The study listed around 160 TCR beta chains as associated with cytomegalovirus. A further reported finding was that TCR beta sequences accurately predicted the HLA-A and HLA-B alleles for most subjects in the first cohort. Fewer than 20 rarely observed V segments, including chromosome 9 orphons, were excluded from the earlier analysis of approximately 600 of the donors because counts were too low. In a later genetic analysis, a missense DCLRE1C variant was associated with V-gene and J-gene trimming of TCR beta chains, and the association was replicated in an independent cohort. CMV serostatus was the only immune exposure information available for the cohort. A later genetic analysis reported fewer N-insertions in productive TCRs among donors in an Asian-associated ancestry cluster than the roughly 670-donor mean. Most TCR sequences were seen in very few donors, while some public TCRs were found in many individuals. In a later analysis, HLA-associated TCR beta chains showed more clonal expansion and lower generation probabilities than non-associated chains that were equally common. A later analysis reported that several top co-occurrence clusters appeared linked to parvovirus B19, influenza, CMV and Epstein-Barr virus. Three of the identified cytomegalovirus-associated TCR beta chains were confirmed in vitro to be specific for cytomegalovirus antigens. Strong co-occurrence of HLA alleles, especially DR and DQ, made assigning TCR associations to individual alleles difficult. Because the 87-base-pair reads could not distinguish some IMGT-functional V segments, including TRBV6-2 and TRBV6-3, those segments were excluded. A cluster of highly shared sequence variants was judged likely to represent a technical artifact of the sequencing pipeline. Sequencing depth was assumed to be roughly uniform across donors in the presence/absence analyses, though that assumption may not hold. HLA typing was unavailable for some donors at each locus, so association tests used only the typed subset. At a false discovery rate of 0.05, a later analysis linked under 20,000 TCR beta sequences to specific HLA alleles. The classifier was reported to diagnose cytomegalovirus status with high specificity and sensitivity in both the original and validation cohorts. The authors suggested that the approach could potentially be extended to other disease states and immunological phenotypes. A later analysis found that most CMV-associated TCR beta chains appeared HLA-restricted, with HLA associations seemingly driven largely by CMV exposure. In an earlier analysis of 587 of the donors, most TCR beta V segments appeared in productive rearrangements about 87% or about 30% of the time, broadly matching IMGT annotations. Correlated functional status among segregating V segments might reflect linkage disequilibrium, but an unknown experimental factor could not be ruled out.

The rearrangement combines TRBV5-4 with TRBJ1-6, and TRBD1 aligns with 7 junction nucleotides. The sample was PBMCs. The sequence derives from a man between 60 and 70 years old in good health and CMV-seronegative. The nucleotide sequence is given as TGTGCCAGCAGCTTGAGGACAGGACTTAATTCACCCCTCCACTTT. This gives the protein CASSLRTGLNSPLHF. Here the CDR3 is joined to the reference TRBV5-4 and TRBJ1-6 genes, and the full variable domain is: ETGVTQSPTHLIKTRGQQVTLRCSSQSGHNTVSWYQQALGQGPQFIFQYYREEENGRGNFPPRFSGLQFPNYSSELNVNALELDDSALYLCASSLRTGLNSPLHFGNGTRLTVT.